Sequencing of this T cell receptor (beta chain) was carried out in a study of T cell clonality in common variable immunodeficiency. This clone was seen a few times. Read coverage stops 3 residues before the CDR3 terminus; the germline J gene supplies the remainder. Germline CDR1 SGHKS, CDR2 YYEKEE (reference sequence). The CDR3 loop spans 15 amino acids. Between the trimmed V and J ends, which lost 4 bases and 6 bases, there was a span of 20 bases. Sequenced by immunoSEQ multiplex PCR; TCRdb stores in-frame clones only, minus some. The data show about 60,000 clones, with none appearing a single time. The TCR originated in a person aged 18 to 75 in good health. The V call is TRBV5-5, the J call TRBJ2-7, with a possible D match to TRBD1 (9 bases). Material for sequencing was peripheral blood mononuclear cells. CDR3: CASSRGGTGTREQYF. The covered CDR3 bases are TGTGCCAGCAGCCGGGGGGGGACAGGGACTCGCGAG.